This record concerns one TCR beta chain sequence. The antigen this receptor binds is unknown. Germline is not matched at one junction end, which may reflect a read error. At the DNA level, this CDR3 is encoded by other sequences in the same sample as well. The data derive from a study of cytomegalovirus exposure and HLA in healthy donors (dated 2017 in TCRdb). The study in broad terms: An earlier analysis of 587 of the donors reported 250 to 350 Gb of sequence data and 117 million unique TCR beta sequences from 150 million to 200 million T cells. Typing coverage varied by locus: roughly 629-630 donors for A, B, C, DRB1 and DQB1; around 560 for DQA1; over 600 for DPA1; under 490 for DPB1. In the later analysis, no new phenotypic data were used to find candidate immune exposures; instead, reliance was placed on TCR beta sequences and their occurrence across donors. The aim of the study was to test whether cataloging public T cell receptors could identify signatures of past pathogen exposure. Of the 350 to 450 genotyped donors, over 80% were placed in the genetic ancestry cluster associated with self-reported Caucasian donors. In addition to the first cohort of around 670 subjects, a separate validation cohort of 100 to 150 different subjects was used. In a later genetic analysis, genome-wide SNP genotypes for 398 of the 666 donors were used, and that subset was treated as a discovery cohort. A few DR-DQ haplotypes were handled as single units for association and clustering because linkage in the cohort was strong. Alongside the repertoire data, information on donor age, sex, ethnicity and CMV serostatus was compiled. A later analysis re-examined previously published TCR beta repertoires from several hundred donors and added high-resolution HLA genotyping to investigate patterns of TCR occurrence. The study profiled the T cell repertoires of under 850 subjects by immunosequencing and related them to cytomegalovirus serostatus. In an earlier analysis of about 590 of the donors, high-throughput TCR beta sequencing was used to judge whether each TCR beta V gene segment behaved as functional or pseudogenic. High-throughput TCR immunosequencing, statistical association of individual TCRs with disease status, and machine learning were combined to predict cytomegalovirus infection status. HLA typing included class I and class II loci at four-digit resolution. Among about 410 genotyped donors of the cohort, an average of about 220,000 unique TCR beta nucleotide sequences was sequenced per donor, of which 15% to 20% were non-productive. Roughly 300 gigabases of sequencing data and 70 million to 100 million unique TCR sequences were included in an early release covering around 600 HLA-typed donors. Every discovery cohort repertoire had been produced on one sequencing platform. What the authors observed across the whole study: The authors suggested that the approach could potentially be extended to other disease states and immunological phenotypes. A further reported finding was that TCR beta sequences accurately predicted the HLA-A and HLA-B alleles for most subjects in the first cohort. A later analysis found that TCR association rates varied across HLA loci, with DRB1 alleles showing the most associated TCRs and HLA-C alleles the fewest. A total of about 150 TCR beta chains were listed by the study as associated with cytomegalovirus. A later analysis reported that several top co-occurrence clusters appeared linked to parvovirus B19, influenza, CMV and Epstein-Barr virus. A later genetic analysis associated a missense DCLRE1C variant with V-gene and J-gene trimming of TCR beta chains, and an independent cohort replicated the association. Roughly uniform sequencing depth across donors was assumed in presence/absence analyses, although this assumption may not hold. In both the original and validation cohorts, the classifier was reported to diagnose cytomegalovirus status with high specificity and sensitivity. The earlier analysis of some 540 of the donors excluded around 17 rarely observed V segments, including chromosome 9 orphons, because counts were too low. Most CMV-associated TCR beta chains appeared to be HLA-restricted in a later analysis, and the HLA associations seemed to be driven largely by CMV exposure. Some IMGT-functional V segments, including TRBV6-2 and TRBV6-3, could not be distinguished by the 87-base-pair reads and were therefore excluded. The cohort was sequenced for TCR beta chains only, and without alpha or paired-chain data the features that could be detected were limited. Because HLA typing was missing for some donors at each locus, association tests included only the typed subset. A later genetic analysis reported fewer N-insertions in productive TCRs among donors in an Asian-associated ancestry cluster than the approximately 670-donor mean. Broadly in line with IMGT annotations, most TCR beta V segments showed up in productive rearrangements about 87% or about 30% of the time in an earlier analysis of about 500 of the donors. A group of highly shared sequence variants was considered likely to be a technical artifact of the sequencing pipeline. Strong co-occurrence of HLA alleles, especially DR and DQ, made assigning TCR associations to individual alleles difficult. For the cohort, immune exposure information was limited to CMV serostatus. Linkage disequilibrium might explain the correlated functional status among segregating V segments, but an unknown experimental factor could not be excluded. In a later analysis, HLA-associated TCR beta chains were found to be more clonally expanded and to have lower generation probabilities than equally common non-associated chains. A few of the identified cytomegalovirus-associated TCR beta chains were confirmed in vitro to be specific for cytomegalovirus antigens. In a later analysis, 16,951 TCR beta sequences were associated with specific HLA alleles at a false discovery rate of 0.05. Across donors, most TCR sequences were observed very rarely, whereas some public TCRs were present in many individuals.

Library construction relied on the immunoSEQ multiplex PCR assay. The multiplex PCR relied on a mix of 60 forward primers for TCR Vbeta segments and 13 reverse primers for TCR Jbeta segments. The CDR3 region of rearranged TCR beta genes was amplified from genomic DNA by a multiplex PCR assay. Amplified TCR beta libraries were sequenced as 87-base-pair reads on the Illumina HiSeq System. Concerning the study's data processing: In a later analysis, about 80 million unique TCR beta chains were counted across the 666 repertoires, and some 10 million of these chains were shared by at least two donors. Raw reads were error-corrected and collapsed into unique sequences by a nearest-neighbor algorithm in which closely related sequences were merged to remove PCR and sequencing errors. To assign V, D and J gene segments, CDR3 sequences were aligned to IMGT reference sequences. For a sequence to be retained, at least a six-nucleotide match to both a V gene segment and a J gene segment was required. Rearrangements were classified as productive when the CDR3 lacked stop codons and remained in frame with V and J, and all other rearrangements were classified as non-productive. Following IMGT convention, CDR3 was defined as the stretch from the second conserved V-encoded cysteine to the conserved J-encoded phenylalanine. The earlier analysis of about 620 of the donors excluded sequences that lacked an unambiguous match to a single V gene segment. In an earlier analysis of 500 to 750 of the donors, V segments were called functional above 56.7% productive rearrangements and were called segregating when the between-donor standard deviation exceeded 5%. A statistical classification framework was developed to diagnose cytomegalovirus status using the catalog of TCR beta chain sequences. In a later analysis, V and J genes were assigned by comparing TCR nucleotide sequences against IMGT/GENE-DB human TR gene sequences. Using the TCRdist pipeline, a later analysis assigned CDR3 sequences along with most-parsimonious VDJ recombination scenarios. In a later analysis, each TCR beta chain was defined by its CDR3 amino acid sequence together with its V-gene family, and reads without a unique V-gene family were excluded. To address suspected cross-contamination and a sequencing artifact, a later analysis removed under 600 highly shared, low-generation-probability nucleotide sequences. For each public chain, a later analysis derived a clonal expansion index from normalized ranks of inferred template counts within each repertoire. Generation probabilities in a later analysis came from a VDJ recombination model fitted to out-of-frame rearrangements, and those results were checked against IGoR. In a later analysis, hypergeometric tests were used to score TCR-TCR, TCR-HLA and TCR-CMV co-occurrence, with a repertoire-size bias correction applied to TCR pairs. A later analysis estimated false discovery rates by permuting HLA or CMV assignments 20 times. A later analysis grouped co-occurring TCRs with DBSCAN, adding TCRdist sequence similarity when clustering within HLA-allele-positive subsets. Co-occurrence clustering excluded repertoires with fewer than 30,000 or more than 120,000 public chains, plus five with anomalous nucleotide sharing. TCRdb took this table from immuneACCESS and kept in-frame rearrangements with V and J called. Such tables lack part of the clones; where checked against another copy, unresolved V genes explain under half of the gap, and the rest is unexplained. V, J and clone size are those of that table, while D and trimming were read from the DNA. The sample yields around 130,000 clones; 70% to 85% were counted once. Clones ranked in the top ten supply 2.5% to 3.5% of the sample.

The cohort was made up of about 670 healthy bone marrow donors. All cohort members were sampled while nominally healthy, although unrecorded immune exposures were likely present. The donor was CMV seropositive and belonged to the group of 250 to 300 seropositive cohort members. Every donor gave a peripheral blood sample, and the peripheral blood mononuclear cells from that sample were used for TCR beta sequencing. Genomic DNA extraction from the blood cell samples was performed with the Qiagen DNeasy Blood Extraction Kit. CDR1 and CDR2, looked up from the germline V gene, are MNHEY and SVGAGI. Including the terminal cysteine and phenylalanine, the CDR3 comprises 16 residues. Just the 48-base CDR3 DNA is kept, in frame starting at base 1.

This clonotype originated in a young woman in good health and CMV-seropositive. The V and J segments used are TRBV6-5 and TRBJ2-5; the best D guess is TRBD2, with 6 bases matching. The sample taken for sequencing was PBMCs. The CDR3 corresponds to CASSYVGTPTQETQYF. The bases are TGTGCCAGTAGTTACGTGGGGACTCCAACTCAGGAGACCCAGTACTTC.